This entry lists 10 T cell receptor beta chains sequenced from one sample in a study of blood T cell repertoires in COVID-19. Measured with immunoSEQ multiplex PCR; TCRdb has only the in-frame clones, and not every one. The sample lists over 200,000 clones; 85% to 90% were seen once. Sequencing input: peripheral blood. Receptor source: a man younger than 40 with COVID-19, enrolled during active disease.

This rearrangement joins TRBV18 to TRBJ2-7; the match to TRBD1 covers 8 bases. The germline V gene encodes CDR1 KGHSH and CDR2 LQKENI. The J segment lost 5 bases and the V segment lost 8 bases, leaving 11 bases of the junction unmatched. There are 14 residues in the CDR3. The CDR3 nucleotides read TGTGCCAGCCGGCAGGGGGCGGTCGTCCACGAGCAGTACTTC. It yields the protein CASRQGAVVHEQYF.

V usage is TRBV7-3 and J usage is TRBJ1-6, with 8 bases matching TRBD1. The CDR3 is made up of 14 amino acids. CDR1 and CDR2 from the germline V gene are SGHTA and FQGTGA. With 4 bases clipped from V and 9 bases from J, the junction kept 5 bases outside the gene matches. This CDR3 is CASSSGQGSSPLHF. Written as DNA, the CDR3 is TGTGCCAGCAGCTCAGGACAGGGAAGTTCACCCCTCCACTTT. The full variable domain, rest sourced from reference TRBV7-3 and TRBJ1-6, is GAGVSQTPSNKVTEKGKYVELRCDPISGHTALYWYRQSLGQGPEFLIYFQGTGAADDSGLPNDRFFAVRPEGSVSTLKIQRTERGDSAVYLCASSSGQGSSPLHFGNGTRLTVT.

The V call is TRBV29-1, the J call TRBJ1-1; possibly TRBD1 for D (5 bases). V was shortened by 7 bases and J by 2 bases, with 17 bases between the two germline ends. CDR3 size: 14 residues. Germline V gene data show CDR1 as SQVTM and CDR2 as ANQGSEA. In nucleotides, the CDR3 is TGCAGCGCCAAAGGGGAAAGGTTTAACACTGAAGCTTTCTTT. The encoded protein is CSAKGERFNTEAFF.

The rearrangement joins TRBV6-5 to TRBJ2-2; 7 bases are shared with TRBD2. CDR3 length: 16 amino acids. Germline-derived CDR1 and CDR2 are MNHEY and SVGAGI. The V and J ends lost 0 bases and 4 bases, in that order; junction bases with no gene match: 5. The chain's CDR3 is CASSYSSGVATGELFF. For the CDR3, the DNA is TGTGCCAGCAGTTACTCGAGCGGGGTGGCCACCGGGGAGCTGTTTTTT.

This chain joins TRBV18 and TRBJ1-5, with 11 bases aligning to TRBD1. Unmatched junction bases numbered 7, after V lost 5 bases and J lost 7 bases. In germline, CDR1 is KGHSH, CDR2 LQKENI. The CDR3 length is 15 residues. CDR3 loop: CASSSGTGGRQPQHF. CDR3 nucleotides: TGTGCCAGCTCATCCGGGACAGGGGGACGGCAGCCCCAGCATTTT.

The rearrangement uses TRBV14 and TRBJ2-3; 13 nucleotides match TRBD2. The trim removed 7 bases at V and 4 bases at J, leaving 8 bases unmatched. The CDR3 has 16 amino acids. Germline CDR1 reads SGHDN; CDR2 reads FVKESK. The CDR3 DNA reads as TGTGCCAGCACCCCCGGACTAGCGGGAGTAGCAGATACGCAGTATTTT. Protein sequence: CASTPGLAGVADTQYF.

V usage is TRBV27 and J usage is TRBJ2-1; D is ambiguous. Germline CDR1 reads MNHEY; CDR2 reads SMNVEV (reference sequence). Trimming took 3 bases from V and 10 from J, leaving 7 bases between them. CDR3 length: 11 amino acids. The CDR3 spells CASSFGGEQFF. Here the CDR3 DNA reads TGTGCCAGCAGTTTCGGCGGAGAGCAGTTCTTC.

As DNA, the CDR3 is TGTGCCAGTAGTATCTCTGGGGGCGGACACAATGAGCAGTTCTTC. Translation gives CASSISGGGHNEQFF. This sequence joins TRBV19 and TRBJ2-1, with TRBD1 as a possible D gene (6 bases). Per germline, CDR1 LNHDA and CDR2 SQIVND (reference sequence). Between the trimmed V and J ends, which lost 3 bases and 5 bases, there was a span of 14 bases. The CDR3 contains 15 residues.

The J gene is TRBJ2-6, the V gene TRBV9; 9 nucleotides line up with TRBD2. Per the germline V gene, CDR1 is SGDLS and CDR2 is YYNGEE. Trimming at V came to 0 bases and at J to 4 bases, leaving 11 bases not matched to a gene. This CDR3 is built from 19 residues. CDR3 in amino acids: CASSVVSGGGALGANVLTF. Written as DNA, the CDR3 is TGTGCCAGCAGCGTAGTCAGCGGCGGGGGGGCCCTGGGGGCCAACGTCCTGACTTTC. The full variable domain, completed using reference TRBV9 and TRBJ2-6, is DSGVTQTPKHLITATGQRVTLRCSPRSGDLSVYWYQQSLDQGLQFLIQYYNGEERAKGNILERFSAQQFPDLHSELNLSSLELGDSALYFCASSVVSGGGALGANVLTFGAGSRLTVL.

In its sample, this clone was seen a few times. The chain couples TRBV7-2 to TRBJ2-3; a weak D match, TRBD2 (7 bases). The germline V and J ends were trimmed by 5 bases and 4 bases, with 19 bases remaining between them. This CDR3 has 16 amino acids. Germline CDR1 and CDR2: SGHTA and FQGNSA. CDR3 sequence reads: CASSPRGGVPADTQYF. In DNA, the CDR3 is TGTGCCAGCAGCCCCCGAGGGGGGGTTCCGGCAGATACGCAGTATTTT.